This T cell receptor (beta chain) was found in a study of blood T cell repertoires in COVID-19. About the study: T cells, B-cell-depleted T cells, or PBMCs provided the cDNA or gDNA that served as material.

Original processing notes: For nucleated cells, counts were estimated from reference gene primer amplification. The data were produced by immunoSEQ multiplex PCR, yet TCRdb's version contains in-frame clones alone and is incomplete. The DNA was the basis for D and trimming; V, J and clone size are from that table. This table holds roughly 340,000 clones, 80% to 90% found once. The CDR3 loop spans 17 amino acids. The ends were cut back, 4 bases at V and 0 bases at J, with 15 bases in the middle. Germline CDR1 and CDR2: LGHDT and YNNKEL (reference sequence). Ages ranged from about 18 to 89 years, with residence in about two dozen US areas. Recovered status in Cohort 3 required two negative PCRs, clearance, or symptom resolution.

Sequenced sample: PBMCs or T cells enriched from blood (not recorded which). The chain links TRBV3-1 (or the pseudogene TRBV3-2) to TRBJ1-4; D gene unclear. The clonotype originates from a man younger than 35 who had recovered from COVID-19. The CDR3 is CASSPSGGLATNEKLFF. The CDR3 DNA follows: TGTGCCAGCAGCCCCTCCGGCGGCCTTGCAACTAATGAAAAACTGTTTTTT.